This T cell receptor beta chain was captured by sequencing in a study of shared clonotypes between healthy human individuals. Findings and caveats of the study: Researchers sampled only blood; tissue repertoires likely differ. Naive CD4 clonotype sharing across a handful of donors was around 5%.

The germline V and J ends were trimmed by 5 bases and 12 bases, with 11 bases remaining between them. Germline V CDR1 and CDR2: SNHLY, FYNNEI. The CDR3 runs 11 residues. Generated by immunoSEQ multiplex PCR, the TCRdb table keeps only in-frame clones and is missing some. The table includes some 2.1 million clones, 85% to 95% detected once. Negatively enriched CD4+ T cells were divided by CD45RA into naive and memory. With regard to this clone: The target antigen is unknown.

Sequencing was done on a sample of naive CD4+ T cells sorted from blood. Described subset: CD45RA+ positively selected. The chain has TRBV2 and TRBJ2-1; D unclear. This TCR was sampled from a man younger than 35 in good health. CDR3: CASSSRDVQFF. CDR3 DNA: TGTGCCAGCAGTTCTAGGGATGTGCAGTTCTTC.